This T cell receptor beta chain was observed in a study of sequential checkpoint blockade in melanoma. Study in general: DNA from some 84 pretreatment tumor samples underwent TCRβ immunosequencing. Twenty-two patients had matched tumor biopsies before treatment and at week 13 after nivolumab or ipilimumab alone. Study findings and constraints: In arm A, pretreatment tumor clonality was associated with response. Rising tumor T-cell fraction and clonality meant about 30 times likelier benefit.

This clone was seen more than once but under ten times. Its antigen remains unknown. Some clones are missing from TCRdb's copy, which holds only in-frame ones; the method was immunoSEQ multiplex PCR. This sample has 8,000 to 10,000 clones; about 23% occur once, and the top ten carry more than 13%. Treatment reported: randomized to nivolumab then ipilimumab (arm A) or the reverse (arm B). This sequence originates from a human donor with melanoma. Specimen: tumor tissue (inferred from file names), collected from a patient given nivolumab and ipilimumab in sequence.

The CDR3 loop is CASSFASVSNEQFF. The CDR3 DNA follows: TGTGCCAGCAGTTTCGCTAGCGTATCTAATGAGCAGTTCTTC. This sequence joins TRBV6-8 and TRBJ2-1; a possible D gene is TRBD2 (6 bases). V was shortened by 4 bases and J by 7 bases, with 14 bases between the two germline ends. Per the germline V gene, CDR1 is MNHGY and CDR2 is SAAAGT. The CDR3 totals 14 residues.